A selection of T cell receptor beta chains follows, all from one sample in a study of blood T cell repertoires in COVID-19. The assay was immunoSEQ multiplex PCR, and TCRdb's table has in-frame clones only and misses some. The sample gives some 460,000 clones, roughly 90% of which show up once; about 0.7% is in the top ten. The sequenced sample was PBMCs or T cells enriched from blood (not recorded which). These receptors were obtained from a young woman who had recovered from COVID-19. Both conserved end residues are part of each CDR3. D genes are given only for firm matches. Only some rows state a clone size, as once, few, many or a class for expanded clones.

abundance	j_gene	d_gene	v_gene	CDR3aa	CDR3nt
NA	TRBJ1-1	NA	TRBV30	CAWSVRGGARPRSEAFF	TGTGCCTGGAGTGTACGAGGAGGGGCCCGGCCAAGGAGTGAAGCTTTCTTT
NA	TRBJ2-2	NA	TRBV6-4	CASSDGQPTGELFF	TGTGCCAGCAGTGATGGGCAGCCTACCGGGGAGCTGTTTTTT
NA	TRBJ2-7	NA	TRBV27	CASSSPGTNSYEQYF	TGTGCCAGCAGTTCACCGGGGACAAATTCCTACGAGCAGTACTTC
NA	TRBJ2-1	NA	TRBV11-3	CASSLAPGDEQFF	TGTGCCAGCAGCTTGGCGCCGGGGGATGAGCAGTTCTTC
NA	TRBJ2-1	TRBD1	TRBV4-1	CASSHRTGPYNEQFF	TGCGCCAGCAGCCACCGGACAGGACCCTACAATGAGCAGTTCTTC
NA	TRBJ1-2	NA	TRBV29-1	CSVIENYGYTF	TGCAGCGTCATAGAAAACTATGGCTACACCTTC
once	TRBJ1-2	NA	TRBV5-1	CASSPEMVRGYTF	TGCGCCAGCAGCCCAGAGATGGTGAGGGGCTACACCTTC
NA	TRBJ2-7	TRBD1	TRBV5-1	CASSLEAPGQVSYEQYF	TGCGCCAGCAGCTTGGAAGCACCGGGACAGGTTTCCTACGAGCAGTACTTC
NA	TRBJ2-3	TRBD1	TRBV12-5	CASGFSLQGAYTDTQYF	TGTGCTAGTGGTTTTAGTCTACAGGGGGCGTACACAGATACGCAGTATTTT
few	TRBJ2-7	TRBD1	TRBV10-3	CAISVAGTGDYEQYF	TGTGCCATCAGTGTCGCCGGGACAGGGGACTACGAGCAGTACTTC
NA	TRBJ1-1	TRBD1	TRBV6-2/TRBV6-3	CASSYSGTGAEAFF	TGTGCCAGCAGTTACTCGGGGACAGGGGCTGAAGCTTTCTTT
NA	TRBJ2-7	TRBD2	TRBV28	CASSLGVGGYEQYF	TGTGCCAGCAGTTTAGGGGTCGGGGGGTACGAGCAGTACTTC
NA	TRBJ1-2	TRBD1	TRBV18	CASSLTGAGDYGYTF	TGTGCCAGCTCGCTTACAGGGGCCGGGGACTATGGCTACACCTTC
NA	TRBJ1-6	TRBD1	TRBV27	CASSLRTGAFNSPLHF	TGTGCCAGCAGTTTGAGGACAGGGGCTTTTAATTCACCCCTCCACTTT
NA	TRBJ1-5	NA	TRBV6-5	CASSSPGENQPQHF	TGTGCCAGCAGTTCCCCAGGGGAGAATCAGCCCCAGCATTTT
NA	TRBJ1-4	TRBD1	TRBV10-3	CAISESGVADRGNEKLFF	TGTGCCATCAGTGAGTCTGGAGTCGCGGACAGGGGAAATGAAAAACTGTTTTTT
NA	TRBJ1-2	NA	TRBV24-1	CAPERQNYGYTF	TGTGCCCCGGAGCGACAGAACTATGGCTACACCTTC
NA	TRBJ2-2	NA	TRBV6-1	CASSEAVGGTGELFF	TGTGCCAGCAGTGAAGCTGTAGGAGGAACCGGGGAGCTGTTTTTT
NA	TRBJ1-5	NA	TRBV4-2	CASSQDLGAGSRLRGNQPQHF	TGTGCCAGCAGCCAAGATTTAGGGGCAGGCTCACGTCTTCGGGGCAATCAGCCCCAGCATTTT
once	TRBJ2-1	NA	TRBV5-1	CASSLDRPPYNEQFF	TGCGCCAGCAGCTTGGACAGGCCCCCCTACAATGAGCAGTTCTTC
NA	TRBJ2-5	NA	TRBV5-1	CASSGLLAGETQYF	TGCGCCAGCAGCGGGTTACTAGCAGGAGAGACCCAGTACTTC
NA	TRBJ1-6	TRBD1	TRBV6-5	CASSSTGTGGVPLHF	TGTGCCAGCAGTTCCACCGGGACAGGGGGCGTGCCCCTCCACTTT
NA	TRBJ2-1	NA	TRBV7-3	CASSLVPTFPEQFF	TGTGCCAGCAGCTTAGTTCCGACATTCCCCGAACAGTTCTTC
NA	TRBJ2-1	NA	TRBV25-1	CASSEQGYNEQFF	TGTGCCAGCAGTGAACAGGGGTACAATGAGCAGTTCTTC
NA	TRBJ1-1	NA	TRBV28	CASSNDKSGVNTEAFF	TGTGCCAGCAGTAATGACAAATCAGGGGTCAACACTGAAGCTTTCTTT
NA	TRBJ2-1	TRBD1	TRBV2	CASRGLTGDYNEQFF	TGTGCCAGCAGGGGTCTGACAGGGGACTACAATGAGCAGTTCTTC
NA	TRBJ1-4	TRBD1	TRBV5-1	CASRDTGGTNEKLFF	TGCGCCAGCAGGGATACAGGGGGCACTAATGAAAAACTGTTTTTT
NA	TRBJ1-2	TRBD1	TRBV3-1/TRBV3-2	CASSQRTGQGAGYTF	TGTGCCAGCAGCCAGCGTACCGGACAGGGAGCTGGCTACACCTTC
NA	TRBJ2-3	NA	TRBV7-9	CASSVPLLTSQYF	TGTGCCAGCAGCGTCCCCCTGCTGACATCGCAGTATTTT
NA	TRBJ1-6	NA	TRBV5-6	CASSLVRGDSPLHF	TGTGCCAGCAGCTTAGTCAGGGGAGATTCACCCCTCCACTTT
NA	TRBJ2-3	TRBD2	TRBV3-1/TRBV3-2	CASSPPLAGKQYF	TGTGCCAGCAGCCCACCTCTAGCGGGCAAGCAGTATTTT
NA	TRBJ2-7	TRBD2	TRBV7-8	CASSGTSRHEQYF	TGTGCCAGCAGCGGGACTAGCCGGCACGAGCAGTACTTC
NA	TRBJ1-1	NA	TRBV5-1	CASSLGGTRGNTEAFF	TGCGCCAGCAGCTTGGGAGGCACACGGGGGAACACTGAAGCTTTCTTT
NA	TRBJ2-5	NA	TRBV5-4	CASSLEGGGEETQYF	TGTGCCAGCAGCTTGGAAGGGGGAGGGGAAGAGACCCAGTACTTC
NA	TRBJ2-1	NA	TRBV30	CAWSVGAGALYNEQFF	TGTGCCTGGAGTGTAGGTGCGGGGGCTCTTTACAATGAGCAGTTCTTC
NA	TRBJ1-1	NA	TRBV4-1	CASSQGAGPNTEAFF	TGCGCCAGCAGCCAAGGTGCTGGGCCGAACACTGAAGCTTTCTTT
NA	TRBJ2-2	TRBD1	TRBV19	CASINRGVNTGELFF	TGTGCCAGTATTAACAGGGGGGTGAACACCGGGGAGCTGTTTTTT
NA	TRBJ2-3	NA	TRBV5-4	CASSLVGATDTQYF	TGTGCCAGCAGCTTGGTGGGGGCCACAGATACGCAGTATTTT
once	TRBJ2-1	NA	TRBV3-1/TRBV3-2	CASSQVARRSSYNEQFF	TGTGCCAGCAGCCAAGTGGCGCGGCGGAGCTCCTACAATGAGCAGTTCTTC
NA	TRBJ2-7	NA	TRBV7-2	CASSPGYKYEQYF	TGTGCCAGCAGCCCCGGGTATAAGTACGAGCAGTACTTC
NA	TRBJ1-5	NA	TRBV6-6	CASTPTTGVSNQPQHF	TGTGCCAGCACCCCGACCACGGGAGTCAGCAATCAGCCCCAGCATTTT
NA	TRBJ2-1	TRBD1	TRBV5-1	CASSLTPGQPQSGFF	TGCGCCAGCAGCTTGACTCCGGGACAGCCACAATCGGGGTTCTTC
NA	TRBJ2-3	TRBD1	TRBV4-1	CASSQDIWTGSTDTQYF	TGCGCCAGCAGCCAAGATATCTGGACAGGAAGTACAGATACGCAGTATTTT
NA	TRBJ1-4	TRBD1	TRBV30	CAWSMGTGGEKLFF	TGTGCCTGGAGTATGGGGACAGGAGGGGAAAAACTGTTTTTT
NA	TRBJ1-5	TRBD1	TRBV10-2	CASSLGTGNQPQHF	TGCGCCAGCAGTCTGGGGACAGGTAATCAGCCCCAGCATTTT
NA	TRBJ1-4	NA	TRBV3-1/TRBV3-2	CASSQDLAGNEKLFF	TGTGCCAGCAGCCAAGATCTTGCGGGGAATGAAAAACTGTTTTTT
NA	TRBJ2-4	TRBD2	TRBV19	CASSIGGGAIQYF	TGTGCCAGTAGTATCGGCGGGGGGGCAATTCAGTACTTC
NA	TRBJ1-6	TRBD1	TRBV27	CASSLEGQGVRPLHF	TGTGCCAGCAGTTTAGAGGGACAGGGTGTCCGGCCCCTCCACTTT
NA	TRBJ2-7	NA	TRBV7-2	CASSLNRRDYEQYF	TGTGCCAGCAGCCTTAATCGCCGGGACTACGAGCAGTACTTC
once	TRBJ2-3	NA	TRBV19	CASSPGGRGTDTQYF	TGTGCCAGTAGTCCAGGGGGGCGGGGAACAGATACGCAGTATTTT
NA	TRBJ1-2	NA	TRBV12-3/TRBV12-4	CASSFGREEGYTF	TGTGCCAGCAGTTTCGGCAGGGAGGAAGGCTACACCTTC
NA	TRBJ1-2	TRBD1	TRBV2	CASSEGRQGAHGYTF	TGTGCCAGCAGTGAAGGTCGACAGGGGGCGCATGGCTACACCTTC
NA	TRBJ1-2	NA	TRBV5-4	CASSPGGVNYGYTF	TGTGCCAGCAGCCCGGGAGGGGTCAACTATGGCTACACCTTC
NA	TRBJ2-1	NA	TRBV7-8	CASSPGLGNEQFF	TGTGCCAGCAGCCCGGGACTGGGGAATGAGCAGTTCTTC
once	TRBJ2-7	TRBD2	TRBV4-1	CASSPRWASGGTYEQYF	TGCGCCAGCAGCCCTCGGTGGGCTAGCGGGGGAACCTACGAGCAGTACTTC